Listed below are T cell receptor beta chains from one sample, sequenced in a study of blood T cell repertoires in COVID-19. TCRdb's copy holds only in-frame clones and misses some; the assay was immunoSEQ multiplex PCR. The data show 310,000 or so clones, with about 91% seen just once and around 8.9% held by the top ten. Material: PBMCs or T cells enriched from blood (not recorded which). These receptors originate from a woman under 30 who had recovered from COVID-19. Each CDR3 is given with its conserved first and last residue. The D gene is left open where the match is weak. Expanded clones get a size class; other rows say once, few or many, or leave the size out.

v_gene: TRBV7-6
d_gene: -
j_gene: TRBJ1-1
abundance: -
CDR3aa: CASSYEGMNTEAFF
CDR3nt: TGTGCCAGCAGCTACGAGGGAATGAACACTGAAGCTTTCTTT

v_gene: TRBV7-9
d_gene: TRBD1
j_gene: TRBJ1-5
abundance: -
CDR3aa: CASSQGQGTAQPQHF
CDR3nt: TGTGCCAGCAGCCAGGGACAGGGGACCGCTCAGCCCCAGCATTTT

v_gene: TRBV11-1
d_gene: -
j_gene: TRBJ2-1
abundance: -
CDR3aa: CASSFTGLPYNEQFF
CDR3nt: TGTGCCAGCAGCTTCACGGGACTCCCATACAATGAGCAGTTCTTC

v_gene: TRBV28
d_gene: TRBD2
j_gene: TRBJ2-3
abundance: -
CDR3aa: CASSFSAGGAGTDTQYF
CDR3nt: TGTGCCAGCAGTTTCAGTGCGGGAGGGGCAGGCACAGATACGCAGTATTTT

v_gene: TRBV28
d_gene: -
j_gene: TRBJ1-1
abundance: -
CDR3aa: CASSLPFRGTEAFF
CDR3nt: TGTGCCAGCAGCCTCCCCTTTCGGGGAACTGAAGCTTTCTTT

v_gene: TRBV28
d_gene: -
j_gene: TRBJ2-7
abundance: -
CDR3aa: CASSLTELDQYF
CDR3nt: TGTGCCAGCAGTCTCACCGAGCTAGACCAGTACTTC

v_gene: TRBV6-5
d_gene: TRBD1
j_gene: TRBJ2-7
abundance: -
CDR3aa: CASSYQQGGREQYF
CDR3nt: TGTGCCAGCAGTTACCAACAGGGGGGTCGGGAGCAGTACTTC

v_gene: TRBV9
d_gene: -
j_gene: TRBJ2-1
abundance: -
CDR3aa: CASSVEGGSLYNEQFF
CDR3nt: TGTGCCAGCAGCGTAGAGGGAGGAAGCCTCTACAATGAGCAGTTCTTC

v_gene: TRBV24-1
d_gene: -
j_gene: TRBJ1-2
abundance: -
CDR3aa: CATSDLSSDGYTF
CDR3nt: TGTGCCACCAGTGATTTGTCCAGCGATGGCTACACCTTC

v_gene: TRBV11-3
d_gene: -
j_gene: TRBJ2-2
abundance: few
CDR3aa: CASSLVRGNSGELFF
CDR3nt: TGTGCCAGCAGCTTAGTACGCGGGAATTCCGGGGAGCTGTTTTTT

v_gene: TRBV3-1/TRBV3-2
d_gene: -
j_gene: TRBJ1-2
abundance: -
CDR3aa: CASNGADYGYTF
CDR3nt: TGTGCCAGCAACGGCGCGGACTATGGCTACACCTTC

v_gene: TRBV5-4
d_gene: TRBD1
j_gene: TRBJ2-5
abundance: once
CDR3aa: CASSSTGGETQYF
CDR3nt: TGTGCCAGCAGCTCGACAGGGGGAGAGACCCAGTACTTC

v_gene: TRBV28
d_gene: -
j_gene: TRBJ2-3
abundance: -
CDR3aa: CASSLPPGLMTDTQYF
CDR3nt: TGTGCCAGCAGCCTCCCCCCGGGACTTATGACAGATACGCAGTATTTT

v_gene: TRBV5-1
d_gene: -
j_gene: TRBJ1-6
abundance: -
CDR3aa: CASSLDGGYNSPLHF
CDR3nt: TGCGCCAGCAGCTTAGACGGAGGCTATAATTCACCCCTCCACTTT

v_gene: TRBV30
d_gene: -
j_gene: TRBJ1-2
abundance: -
CDR3aa: CAWNNRVDAGYTF
CDR3nt: TGTGCCTGGAATAACAGGGTCGACGCTGGCTACACCTTC

v_gene: TRBV12-3/TRBV12-4
d_gene: -
j_gene: TRBJ2-1
abundance: -
CDR3aa: CASSLVASEQFF
CDR3nt: TGTGCCAGCAGCCTAGTGGCGAGCGAGCAGTTCTTC

v_gene: TRBV5-8
d_gene: -
j_gene: TRBJ1-1
abundance: -
CDR3aa: CASSLPDRFMNTEAFF
CDR3nt: TGTGCCAGCAGCTTGCCTGACAGATTCATGAACACTGAAGCTTTCTTT

v_gene: TRBV27
d_gene: -
j_gene: TRBJ1-1
abundance: -
CDR3aa: CASITYGGMNTEAFF
CDR3nt: TGTGCCAGCATAACGTACGGCGGAATGAACACTGAAGCTTTCTTT

v_gene: TRBV12-3/TRBV12-4
d_gene: -
j_gene: TRBJ1-2
abundance: -
CDR3aa: CASSFRRYGYTF
CDR3nt: TGTGCCAGCAGTTTTCGCAGATATGGCTACACCTTC

v_gene: TRBV7-2
d_gene: TRBD1
j_gene: TRBJ2-5
abundance: -
CDR3aa: CASSSKSGGGETQYF
CDR3nt: TGTGCCAGCAGCTCGAAATCAGGGGGCGGAGAGACCCAGTACTTC

v_gene: TRBV25-1
d_gene: TRBD2
j_gene: TRBJ2-7
abundance: -
CDR3aa: CASSDMTSGKPYEQYF
CDR3nt: TGTGCCAGCAGTGACATGACTAGCGGGAAGCCTTACGAGCAGTACTTC

v_gene: TRBV7-2
d_gene: TRBD1
j_gene: TRBJ1-4
abundance: -
CDR3aa: CASRPGQFATNEKLFF
CDR3nt: TGTGCCAGCCGCCCGGGACAGTTTGCAACTAATGAAAAACTGTTTTTT

v_gene: TRBV3-1/TRBV3-2
d_gene: -
j_gene: TRBJ1-6
abundance: -
CDR3aa: CASSQDLGASPLHF
CDR3nt: TGTGCCAGCAGCCAAGATTTAGGGGCCTCACCCCTCCACTTT

v_gene: TRBV7-2
d_gene: TRBD1
j_gene: TRBJ2-7
abundance: -
CDR3aa: CASSFRTGGDYEQYF
CDR3nt: TGTGCCAGCAGTTTTAGGACAGGGGGAGACTACGAGCAGTACTTC

v_gene: TRBV14
d_gene: -
j_gene: TRBJ2-7
abundance: -
CDR3aa: CASSQAPGGFYEQYF
CDR3nt: TGTGCCAGCAGCCAAGCTCCAGGGGGGTTCTACGAGCAGTACTTC

v_gene: TRBV29-1
d_gene: TRBD2
j_gene: TRBJ2-1
abundance: -
CDR3aa: CSVEHGRGATNEQFF
CDR3nt: TGCAGCGTTGAGCATGGGCGGGGGGCAACCAATGAGCAGTTCTTC

v_gene: TRBV5-1
d_gene: -
j_gene: TRBJ2-1
abundance: -
CDR3aa: CASSPPLEYNEQFF
CDR3nt: TGCGCCAGCAGCCCCCCCCTCGAGTACAATGAGCAGTTCTTC

v_gene: TRBV18
d_gene: TRBD1
j_gene: TRBJ1-5
abundance: -
CDR3aa: CASSSQGGNQPQHF
CDR3nt: TGTGCCAGCTCATCGCAGGGGGGCAATCAGCCCCAGCATTTT

v_gene: TRBV5-1
d_gene: TRBD1
j_gene: TRBJ1-2
abundance: -
CDR3aa: CASSLEGQTVFGYTF
CDR3nt: TGCGCCAGCAGCTTGGAGGGACAGACTGTGTTTGGCTACACCTTC

v_gene: TRBV10-3
d_gene: -
j_gene: TRBJ1-5
abundance: -
CDR3aa: CAISEGASNQPQHF
CDR3nt: TGTGCCATCAGTGAGGGGGCGAGCAATCAGCCCCAGCATTTT

v_gene: TRBV12-3/TRBV12-4
d_gene: TRBD1
j_gene: TRBJ2-7
abundance: -
CDR3aa: CASSTTGPYEQYF
CDR3nt: TGTGCCAGCAGCACGACAGGGCCCTACGAGCAGTACTTC

v_gene: TRBV6-2/TRBV6-3
d_gene: -
j_gene: TRBJ1-1
abundance: -
CDR3aa: CASSWGGWATEAFF
CDR3nt: TGTGCCAGCAGTTGGGGGGGTTGGGCGACTGAAGCTTTCTTT

v_gene: TRBV7-2
d_gene: TRBD1
j_gene: TRBJ1-2
abundance: -
CDR3aa: CASSLDGRGYGYTF
CDR3nt: TGTGCCAGCAGCTTAGATGGCAGGGGGTATGGCTACACCTTC

v_gene: TRBV7-9
d_gene: TRBD2
j_gene: TRBJ2-7
abundance: -
CDR3aa: CASSLVAGDDEQYF
CDR3nt: TGTGCCAGCAGCTTGGTAGCGGGAGACGACGAGCAGTACTTC

v_gene: TRBV5-4
d_gene: -
j_gene: TRBJ2-5
abundance: -
CDR3aa: CASSSRQGGETQYF
CDR3nt: TGTGCCAGCAGCTCCCGCCAGGGAGGAGAGACCCAGTACTTC

v_gene: TRBV4-2
d_gene: -
j_gene: TRBJ1-1
abundance: once
CDR3aa: CASSHVPGDSTRHTEAFF
CDR3nt: TGTGCCAGCAGCCATGTCCCGGGAGATTCCACTAGGCACACTGAAGCTTTCTTT

v_gene: TRBV11-2
d_gene: -
j_gene: TRBJ1-2
abundance: -
CDR3aa: CASSRSRVGYGYTF
CDR3nt: TGTGCCAGCAGCAGGAGCCGGGTCGGCTATGGCTACACCTTC

v_gene: TRBV18
d_gene: -
j_gene: TRBJ2-2
abundance: once
CDR3aa: CASSPRVQNRGSGGELFF
CDR3nt: TGTGCCAGCTCACCACGCGTACAGAACAGGGGTAGCGGCGGGGAGCTGTTTTTT

v_gene: TRBV7-8
d_gene: TRBD2
j_gene: TRBJ2-7
abundance: -
CDR3aa: CASSPAGAGGGEQYF
CDR3nt: TGTGCCAGCAGCCCGGCGGGGGCGGGAGGCGGCGAGCAGTACTTC

v_gene: TRBV28
d_gene: -
j_gene: TRBJ1-6
abundance: -
CDR3aa: CASMTVNHNSPLHF
CDR3nt: TGTGCCAGCATGACAGTAAACCATAATTCACCCCTCCACTTT

v_gene: TRBV27
d_gene: TRBD1
j_gene: TRBJ2-7
abundance: -
CDR3aa: CASSLPGGQFHEQYF
CDR3nt: TGTGCCAGCAGTTTACCAGGGGGCCAGTTCCACGAGCAGTACTTC